This passage covers 11 T cell receptor beta chains from one sample sequenced in a study of T cell repertoires in ileal Crohn's disease. The data were produced by immunoSEQ multiplex PCR, yet TCRdb's version contains in-frame clones alone and is incomplete. The sample comprises 13,000 or so clones, 80% to 85% of which are singletons, and roughly a tenth rests with the top ten. Time point described: neoterminal ileum biopsy at postoperative endoscopy, about 6 months after surgery. Sequenced: ileal tissue. Source of these receptors: an adult with Crohn's disease.

The V and J genes are TRBV5-1 and TRBJ1-5, with TRBD1 matching over 9 bases. The CDR3 loop spans 16 amino acids. J lost 6 bases, V lost 5 bases, and 12 bases had no gene match. Germline CDR1 SGHRS, CDR2 YFSETQ. CDR3 amino acids: CASSPEGQGQLQPQHF. CDR3 DNA: TGCGCCAGCAGTCCCGAGGGACAGGGACAACTTCAGCCCCAGCATTTT. Using reference TRBV5-1 and TRBJ1-5 for the parts outside the CDR3, the full variable domain is KAGVTQTPRYLIKTRGQQVTLSCSPISGHRSVSWYQQTPGQGLQFLFEYFSETQRNKGNFPGRFSGRQFSNSRSEMNVSTLELGDSALYLCASSPEGQGQLQPQHFGDGTRLSIL.

The gene calls are TRBV4-1 and TRBJ1-2; no reliable D call. V was cut by 2 bases and J by 13 bases, with 14 bases left in between. CDR3 length: 12 amino acids. From germline, CDR1 is MGHRA and CDR2 YSYEKL. The CDR3 sequence is CASSQPGRVCTF. The CDR3 nucleotides are TGCGCCAGCAGCCAACCGGGGAGGGTTTGCACCTTC.

This clone was seen more than once but under ten times. The chain combines TRBV19 with TRBJ2-4; D is possibly TRBD2 (5 bases). From germline, CDR1 is LNHDA and CDR2 SQIVND (reference sequence). Trimming shortened V by 3 bases and J by 5 bases, and 20 bases separated the two germline ends. There are 17 residues in the CDR3. CDR3 protein: CASSIGLGVLGENIQYF. Written as DNA, the CDR3 is TGTGCCAGTAGTATTGGGCTCGGGGTACTAGGCGAAAACATTCAGTACTTC.

This CDR3 reads CASSPGQGVDEQYF. The CDR3 DNA reads TGTGCCTCCTCTCCGGGACAGGGGGTTGACGAGCAGTACTTC. The chain combines TRBV30 with TRBJ2-7; 11 bases align to TRBD1. The V gene's germline CDR1 is GTSNPN and CDR2 SVGIG (reference sequence). The CDR3 length is 14 residues. V gave up 7 bases and J gave up 5 bases; unmatched junction bases: 10.

This chain links TRBV4-2 with TRBJ2-3, with 9 bases identical to TRBD2. The germline CDR1 and CDR2 sequences are LGHNA and YNFKEQ. The CDR3 totals 16 residues. With 4 bases clipped from V and 1 base from J, the junction kept 6 bases outside the gene matches. In DNA form, the CDR3 reads TGTGCCAGCAGCCCCAAGCGGGAGGATGGCACAGATACGCAGTATTTT. As protein: CASSPKREDGTDTQYF.

The table lists this clone with a few counts. The CDR3 loop is CASSDLAGRQPQHF. DNA for the CDR3: TGTGCCAGCAGTGATCTGGCAGGCCGACAACCCCAGCATTTT. The rearrangement joins TRBV6-1 to TRBJ1-5; no clear D gene. The CDR3 covers 14 residues. Trimming left V 3 bases short and J 10 bases short, with 16 bases between. CDR1 is MNHNS, CDR2 SASEGT, per germline.

The chain carries TRBV2 and TRBJ2-1; 12 positions agree with TRBD2. Germline assignment: CDR1 SNHLY and CDR2 FYNNEI. V dropped 6 bases and J dropped 4; count of bases not matched to a gene: 4. The CDR3 is 15 amino acids. The CDR3 sequence: CASRRTSGMYNEQFF. CDR3 DNA sequence: TGTGCCAGCAGGCGGACTAGCGGGATGTACAATGAGCAGTTCTTC. The entire variable domain, with the rest obtained from reference TRBV2 and TRBJ2-1, is as follows: EPEVTQTPSHQVTQMGQEVILRCVPISNHLYFYWYRQILGQKVEFLVSFYNNEISEKSEIFDDQFSVERPDGSNFTLKIRSTKLEDSAMYFCASRRTSGMYNEQFFGPGTRLTVL.

The gene calls are TRBV6-5 and TRBJ2-5, with 8 bases lining up with TRBD1. The germline V gene has CDR1 MNHEY and CDR2 SVGAGI. CDR3 length: 13 amino acids. V was pared by 2 bases and J by 7 bases, with 3 bases of the junction left unmatched. The CDR3 coding sequence is TGTGCCAGCAGTTACGGGCAGGGGGCGACCCAGTACTTC. As protein: CASSYGQGATQYF.

The CDR3 reads CASSPAGTDYGYTF. For the CDR3, the DNA is TGTGCCAGCAGCCCGGCCGGGACAGACTATGGCTACACCTTC. The rearrangement links TRBV14 to TRBJ1-2; 7 positions agree with TRBD1. Germline lookup yields CDR1 SGHDN and CDR2 FVKESK. There are 14 residues in the CDR3. With V trimmed by 4 bases and J by 3 bases, 5 bases remained unmatched.

The gene calls are TRBV12-5 and TRBJ2-7; unclear D gene. Trimming cost V 1 base and J 1 base, with 5 bases left between them. The CDR3 consists of 13 residues. CDR1 LGHNT and CDR2 FRNRAP come from the germline V gene. The DNA for the CDR3 is TGTGCTAGTGGTTTGGCCGCGTCCTACGAGCAGTACTTC. It yields the protein CASGLAASYEQYF.

The rearrangement uses TRBV4-1 and TRBJ2-3; TRBD1 is a possible D gene (6 bases). Germline V gives CDR1 MGHRA, CDR2 YSYEKL. The CDR3 totals 14 residues. Trimming shortened V by 0 bases and J by 6 bases, and 10 bases separated the two germline ends. CDR3: CASSQDGGPDTQYF. The CDR3 DNA sequence: TGCGCCAGCAGCCAAGATGGGGGCCCCGATACGCAGTATTTT.